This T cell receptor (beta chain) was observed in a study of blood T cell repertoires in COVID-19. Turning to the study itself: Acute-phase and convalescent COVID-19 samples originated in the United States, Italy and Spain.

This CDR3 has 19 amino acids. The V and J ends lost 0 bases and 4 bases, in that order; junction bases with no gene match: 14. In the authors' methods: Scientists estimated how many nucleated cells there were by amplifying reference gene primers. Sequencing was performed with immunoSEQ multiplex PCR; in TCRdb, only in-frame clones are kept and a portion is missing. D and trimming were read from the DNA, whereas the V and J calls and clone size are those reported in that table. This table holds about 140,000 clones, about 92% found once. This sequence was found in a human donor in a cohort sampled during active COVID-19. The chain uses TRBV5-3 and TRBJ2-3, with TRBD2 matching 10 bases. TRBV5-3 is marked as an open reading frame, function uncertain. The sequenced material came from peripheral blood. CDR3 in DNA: TGTGCCAGAAGCTTGGTTTTTTCCCTAGCGGGGGATATCCCAGATACGCAGTATTTT. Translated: CARSLVFSLAGDIPDTQYF.